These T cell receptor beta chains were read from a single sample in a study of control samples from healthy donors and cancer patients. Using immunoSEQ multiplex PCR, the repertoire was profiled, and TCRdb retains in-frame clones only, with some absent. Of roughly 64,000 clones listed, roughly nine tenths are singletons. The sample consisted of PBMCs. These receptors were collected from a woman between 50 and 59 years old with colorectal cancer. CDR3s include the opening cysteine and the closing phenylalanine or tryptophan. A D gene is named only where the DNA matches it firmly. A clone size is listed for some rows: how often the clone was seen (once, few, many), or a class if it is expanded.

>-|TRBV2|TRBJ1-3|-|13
TGTGCCACCCTACGTTTGTCTGGAAACACCATATATTTT
CATLRLSGNTIYF
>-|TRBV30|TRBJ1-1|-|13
TGTGCCTGGAGTGTACAGGTGAATACTGAAGCTTTCTTT
CAWSVQVNTEAFF
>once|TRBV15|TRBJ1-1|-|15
TGTGCCACCAGCAGAGATCTTGGGCGGGCAACTGAAGCTTTCTTT
CATSRDLGRATEAFF
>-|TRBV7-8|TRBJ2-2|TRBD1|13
TGTGCCAGCAGGACAGGGGGCACCGGGGAGCTGTTTTTT
CASRTGGTGELFF
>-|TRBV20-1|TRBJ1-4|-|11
TGCAGTGTTATCTCCGGAGGGAGGCTGTTTTTT
CSVISGGRLFF
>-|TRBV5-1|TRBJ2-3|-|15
TGCGCCAGCCAACCAATCGGCCTCAGCACAGATACGCAGTATTTT
CASQPIGLSTDTQYF
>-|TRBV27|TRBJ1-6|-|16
TGTGCCAGCAGTCTGACAACCAGCACGGGGAATTCACCCCTCCACTTT
CASSLTTSTGNSPLHF
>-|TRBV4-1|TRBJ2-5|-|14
TGCGCCAGCAGCCAAGATCGAGGGAGGAAGACCCAGTACTTC
CASSQDRGRKTQYF
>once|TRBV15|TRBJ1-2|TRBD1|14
TGTGCCACCCGGACGACAGGGGGCGCGGGCGGCTACACCTTC
CATRTTGGAGGYTF
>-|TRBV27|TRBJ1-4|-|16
TGTGCCAGCAGTCGCAGGATACCTGCAACTAATGAAAAACTGTTTTTT
CASSRRIPATNEKLFF
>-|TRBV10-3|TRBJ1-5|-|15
TGTGCCATCAGTGAGGAGAGTAACAGCAATCAGCCCCAGCATTTT
CAISEESNSNQPQHF
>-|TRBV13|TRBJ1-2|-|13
TGTGCCAGCAGCTTAGCCGGGGCGCGTGGCTACACCTTC
CASSLAGARGYTF
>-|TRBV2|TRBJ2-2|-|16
TGTGCCAGCGGAGCGGACAGCGGAGCGAACACCGGGGAGCTGTTTTTT
CASGADSGANTGELFF
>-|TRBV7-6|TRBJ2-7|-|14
TGTGCCAGCAGCCAGTGGGGGTCCTCGTGGGAGCAGTACTTC
CASSQWGSSWEQYF
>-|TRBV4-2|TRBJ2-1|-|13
TGTGCCAGCAGCCAAGGATCGGCCATTGAGCAGTTCTTC
CASSQGSAIEQFF
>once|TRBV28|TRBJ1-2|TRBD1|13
TGTGCCAGTCATACCCCAGGGGGGGGTGGCTACACCTTC
CASHTPGGGGYTF
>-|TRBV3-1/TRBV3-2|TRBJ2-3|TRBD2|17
TGTGCCAGCAGCCAAGATCGTGGCGGGGGGACAACAGATACGCAGTATTTT
CASSQDRGGGTTDTQYF
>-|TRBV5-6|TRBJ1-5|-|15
TGTGCCAGCAGCTTGTACGGGACGAAAAATCAGCCCCAGCATTTT
CASSLYGTKNQPQHF
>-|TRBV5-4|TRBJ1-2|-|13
TGTGCCAGCAGTTCGGACGGAATCTATGGCTACACCTTC
CASSSDGIYGYTF
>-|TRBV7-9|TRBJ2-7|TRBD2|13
TGTGCCAGCAGCACAGGGACTAGCGGGGACATTGGCTTC
CASSTGTSGDIGF
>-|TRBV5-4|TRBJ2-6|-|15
TGTGCCAGCAGCTTCGACCCCTCTGGGGCCAACGTCCTGACTTTC
CASSFDPSGANVLTF
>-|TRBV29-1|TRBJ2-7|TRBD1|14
TGCAGCGTCCACACTACAGGGGTAGCCTACGAGCAGTACTTC
CSVHTTGVAYEQYF
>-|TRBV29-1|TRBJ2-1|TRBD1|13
TGCGGGTGGGGACAGGGGGCCGCGAATGAGCAGTTCTTC
CGWGQGAANEQFF
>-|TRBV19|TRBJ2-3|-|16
TGTGCCAGTGGATCCACTTTAGCAGCAGGGGTCGATACGCAGTATTTT
CASGSTLAAGVDTQYF
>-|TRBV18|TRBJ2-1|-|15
TGTGCCAGCTCACCTCTGGGGAGGGGGCCCTATGAGCAGTTCTTC
CASSPLGRGPYEQFF
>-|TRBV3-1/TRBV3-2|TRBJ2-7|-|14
TGTGCCAGCAGCCCGGGACCGTTGGCCTACGAGCAGTACTTC
CASSPGPLAYEQYF
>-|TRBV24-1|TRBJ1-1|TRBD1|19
TGTGCCACCAGTGATCCGTTTACAGGGGGAATCGACATGAACACTGAAGCTTTCTTT
CATSDPFTGGIDMNTEAFF
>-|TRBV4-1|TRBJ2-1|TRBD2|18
TGCGCCAGCAGTCCCGAGGGTCTCCGAGCGGGAGGGGCGGGTGAGCAGTTCTTC
CASSPEGLRAGGAGEQFF
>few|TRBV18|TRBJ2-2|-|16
TGTGCCAGCTCACCACAAGGGACCGGCAGCTCCGGGGAGCTGTTTTTT
CASSPQGTGSSGELFF
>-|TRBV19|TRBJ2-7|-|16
TGTGCCAGTAGTATCTCTACGAGGGGGTTTGATTACGAGCAGTACTTC
CASSISTRGFDYEQYF
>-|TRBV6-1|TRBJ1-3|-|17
TGTGCCAGCAGTGAAACGGGAGGGGCGAGCTCTGGAAACACCATATATTTT
CASSETGGASSGNTIYF
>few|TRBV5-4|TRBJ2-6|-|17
TGTGCCAGCAGCTCGCCGGGCCTGACTTCTGGGGCCAACGTCCTGACTTTC
CASSSPGLTSGANVLTF
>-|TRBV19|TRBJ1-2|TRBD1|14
TGTGCCAGTAGGGACAGGGGAAGAAACTATGGCTACACCTTC
CASRDRGRNYGYTF
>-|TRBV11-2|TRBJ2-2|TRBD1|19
TGTGCCAGCAGCCCCCGATTCTCCCCCGACAGGGTGGGCACCGGGGAGCTGTTTTTT
CASSPRFSPDRVGTGELFF
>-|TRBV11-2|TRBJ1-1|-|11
TGTGCCAGCAGCTTAGCCTCAGGGGCTTTCTTT
CASSLASGAFF
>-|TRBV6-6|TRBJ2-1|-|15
TGTGCCAGCACCCCCCCAGGGGCGAGGGTCAATGAGCAGTTCTTC
CASTPPGARVNEQFF